This TCR beta chain was captured in a study of blood T cell repertoires in COVID-19. Sequencing used immunoSEQ multiplex PCR; TCRdb keeps in-frame clones, though not all of them. The sample includes 110,000 to 150,000 clones, roughly 88% of them seen just once. Trimming stripped 8 bases from V and 7 bases from J, with 17 bases between. The CDR3 contains 14 residues. Germline values: CDR1 MNHEY, CDR2 SMNVEV (reference sequence). This sequence was found in a woman between 45 and 65 years old with acute or convalescent COVID-19. Sequenced material: peripheral blood. The chain links TRBV27 to TRBJ2-2; TRBD1 might be the D (5 bases). The CDR3 sequence: CASRTPGNGGELFF. CDR3 DNA sequence: TGTGCCAGCCGAACACCAGGGAACGGCGGGGAGCTGTTTTTT.